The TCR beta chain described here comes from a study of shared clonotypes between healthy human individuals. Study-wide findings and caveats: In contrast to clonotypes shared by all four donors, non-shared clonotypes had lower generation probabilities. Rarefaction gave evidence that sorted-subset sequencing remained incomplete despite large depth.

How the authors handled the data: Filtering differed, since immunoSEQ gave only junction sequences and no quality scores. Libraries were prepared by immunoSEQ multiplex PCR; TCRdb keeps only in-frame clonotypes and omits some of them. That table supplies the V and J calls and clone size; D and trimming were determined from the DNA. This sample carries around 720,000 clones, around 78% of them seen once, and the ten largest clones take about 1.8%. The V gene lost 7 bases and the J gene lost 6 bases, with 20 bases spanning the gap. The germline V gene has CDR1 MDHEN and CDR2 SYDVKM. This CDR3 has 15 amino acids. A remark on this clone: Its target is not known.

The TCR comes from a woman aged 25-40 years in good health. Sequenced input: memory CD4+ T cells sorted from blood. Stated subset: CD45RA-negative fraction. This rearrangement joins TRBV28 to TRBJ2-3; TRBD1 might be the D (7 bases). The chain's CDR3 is CASKEGGRGEDTQYF. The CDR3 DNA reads TGTGCCAGCAAGGAGGGAGGCAGGGGGGAGGATACGCAGTATTTT.